The next 14 T cell receptor beta chains were all read from a single sample in a study of response to subunit inactivated influenza vaccine. Each CDR3 protein is one row after TCRdb ran MiXCR on the RT-PCR reads. This table has 400,000 to 650,000 distinct CDR3 sequences, roughly 7.6% appearing once. Sequenced material: PBMCs from blood, taken less than 30 months after vaccination. The receptors derive from a man aged 50 to 69 who received an inactivated influenza vaccine.

This clonotype was counted many times. The chain carries TRBV7-9 and TRBJ1-1; D is perhaps TRBD1 (5 bases). V lost 6 bases and J 4 bases, leaving 21 bases between the germline ends. This CDR3 contains 16 residues. Germline V gene sequence: CDR1 SEHNR, CDR2 FQNEAQ (reference sequence). CDR3 protein: CASSHYVGRAGTEAFF. As DNA, the CDR3 is TGTGCCAGCAGTCACTATGTGGGCAGGGCGGGCACTGAAGCTTTCTTT.

This clonotype was recorded a few times. The rearrangement uses TRBV28 and TRBJ2-6; TRBD1 matches at 8 bases. The germline CDR1 and CDR2 sequences are MDHEN and SYDVKM. Unmatched junction bases numbered 7, after V lost 6 bases and J lost 0 bases. CDR3 length: 17 amino acids. The CDR3: CASRPPGQVSGANVLTF. Here the CDR3 DNA reads TGTGCCAGCAGGCCACCGGGACAGGTCTCTGGGGCCAACGTCCTGACTTTC.

This clonotype was detected a few times. DNA for the CDR3: TGTGCCAGCAGTGTGCACCGACAAGAGACCCAGTACTTC. Translated: CASSVHRQETQYF. V usage is TRBV6-1 and J usage is TRBJ2-5, with unresolved D. The CDR3 runs 13 residues. CDR1 is MNHNS and CDR2 is SASEGT in the germline V gene. With 4 bases removed from V and 2 bases from J, the gap between germline ends came to 8 bases.

The chain couples TRBV7-3 to TRBJ2-1; TRBD2 agrees at 7 bases. The junction had 6 bases not matched to a gene; V was cut back by 2 bases and J by 5 bases. The CDR3 loop spans 15 amino acids. Germline CDR1 is SGHTA and CDR2 is FQGTGA. The DNA of the CDR3 is TGTGCCAGCAGCTTATATGGGACTACCGACAATGAGCAGTTCTTC. Translating it yields CASSLYGTTDNEQFF.

There are many counts of this clonotype. This chain connects TRBV4-3 to TRBJ2-6, with unresolved D. Looked up from germline, CDR1 is LGHNA and CDR2 is YSLEER. There are 17 residues in the CDR3. Trimming took off 2 bases at V and 3 bases at J, with 14 bases between the two ends. The CDR3 spells CASSQNLVGFGANVLTF. In nucleotides, the CDR3 is TGCGCCAGCAGCCAAAATCTCGTGGGGTTTGGGGCCAACGTCCTGACTTTC.

This clonotype turned up a few times. The chain uses TRBV20-1 and TRBJ2-7; 8 nucleotides match TRBD2. Trimming took 1 base from V and 0 from J; bases not matched to a gene: 5. CDR1 and CDR2 from the germline V gene are DFQATT and SNEGSKA (reference sequence). This CDR3 contains 15 residues. The CDR3 sequence: CSARVASGFSYEQYF. In nucleotides, the CDR3 is TGCAGTGCTAGAGTGGCTAGCGGGTTCTCCTACGAGCAGTACTTC.

To note about this clonotype: The DNA is omitted, as the CDR3 cannot be located on it reliably, and the CDR3 follows TCRdb's listing. The V call is TRBV24-1, the J call TRBJ2-5; the table's D call of TRBD1 was not tested on the DNA. The germline CDR1 and CDR2 sequences are KGHDR and SFDVKD. The CDR3 spans 14 residues, counting both ends. CDR3 residues: CATTESGRAETQYF.

This sequence joins TRBV5-8 and TRBJ2-2, with a weak D call TRBD1 (5 bases). Germline CDR1 SGHTS, CDR2 YDEGEE. V shed 5 bases and J shed 6 bases, with 8 bases lying between them. The CDR3 has 12 residues. CDR3 region: CASRRGPGELFF. As DNA, the CDR3 is TGTGCCAGCAGAAGGGGTCCCGGGGAGCTGTTTTTT.

This clonotype showed up many times. V usage is TRBV20-1 and J usage is TRBJ2-5; D not resolved. V was clipped by 3 bases and J by 5 bases, with 10 bases between them. The CDR3 loop spans 12 amino acids. From germline, CDR1 is DFQATT and CDR2 SNEGSKA (reference sequence). This chain's CDR3 is CSASTDRETQYF. In DNA form, the CDR3 reads TGCAGTGCTAGTACGGACCGGGAGACCCAGTACTTC.

This clonotype appeared a few times. The chain combines TRBV7-3 with TRBJ1-1, with D perhaps TRBD1 (6 bases). Deletions cut 5 bases from V and 0 bases from J, with 10 bases between. This CDR3 has 14 amino acids. CDR1 and CDR2 (germline): SGHTA, FQGTGA. CDR3 in DNA: TGTGCCAGCAGCGTTACAGGGATGAACACTGAAGCTTTCTTT. Translated: CASSVTGMNTEAFF.

This clonotype was detected only a few times. The V gene is TRBV19, the J gene TRBJ2-5, with a weak D call TRBD2 (5 bases). This CDR3 comprises 14 residues. Germline V lookup: CDR1 LNHDA, CDR2 SQIVND (reference sequence). Trimming left V 1 base short and J 4 bases short, with 10 bases between. In DNA form, the CDR3 reads TGTGCCAGTAGTATAGGTAACGGGGTAGAGACCCAGTACTTC. It encodes CASSIGNGVETQYF.

This chain links TRBV10-3 with TRBJ2-5, with D possibly matching TRBD2 (6 bases). Trimming pared 4 bases from V and 2 bases from J, leaving 8 bases between. The CDR3 loop spans 13 amino acids. The germline CDR1 and CDR2 sequences are ENHRY and SYGVKD. CDR3 in DNA: TGTGCCATCAGTGGTGGGGGGCAAGAGACCCAGTACTTC. This codes for CAISGGGQETQYF.

This chain joins TRBV7-2 and TRBJ2-7; 7 positions match TRBD1. There are 14 residues in the CDR3. CDR1 and CDR2 from the germline V gene are SGHTA and FQGNSA. V was clipped by 3 bases and J by 7 bases; unmatched bases: 9. Written as DNA, the CDR3 is TGTGCCAGCAGCTTGGGACAGCCGGCAGGGGAGCAGTACTTC. It specifies CASSLGQPAGEQYF.

This clonotype showed up just a few times. The chain is built from TRBV6-5 and TRBJ1-2; no firm D call. The germline V gene encodes CDR1 MNHEY and CDR2 SVGAGI. Between the trimmed V and J ends, which lost 0 bases and 3 bases, there was a span of 5 bases. The CDR3 loop spans 13 amino acids. The CDR3 sequence is CASSYSQDYGYTF. The CDR3 DNA reads as TGTGCCAGCAGTTACTCGCAGGACTATGGCTACACCTTC.